This TCR beta chain was identified during a study of T cells in Graves' hyperthyroidism and ophthalmopathy. Looking at the study overall: The initial diagnosis was the point when peripheral blood was collected, ahead of any treatment. Study-level points and caveats: Most thyroid clonotypes expanded above 0.001 were also detected in blood.

Unmatched junction bases numbered 3, after V lost 6 bases and J lost 1 base. The germline gives CDR1 SNHLY, CDR2 FYNNEI. The CDR3 is 14 amino acids. Authors of the study amplified TCR beta CDR3 regions from RNA transcripts. HTBI primers were the set used in a first-round RT-PCR of the TCR CDR3. MiXCR was run by TCRdb on the multiplex PCR reads, yielding one entry per CDR3 protein. The profile shows approximately 590,000 distinct CDR3 sequences, approximately 14% of them singletons. Comment on this clonotype: Its antigen is currently unknown.

Diagnostic decisions used clinical symptoms, serum thyroxine and TRAb, thyroid ultrasound and orbital computed tomography. Source material for PBMCs was around 10 ml fresh peripheral blood. The sample consisted of blood. The chain combines TRBV2 with TRBJ2-1; 7 bases agree with TRBD1. This clonotype was obtained from a young woman with Graves' hyperthyroidism. The CDR3 DNA reads TGTGCCAGCAGACGACAGGGTTCCTACAATGAGCAGTTCTTC. It is translated as CASRRQGSYNEQFF. The entire variable domain, with the rest obtained from reference TRBV2 and TRBJ2-1, is as follows: EPEVTQTPSHQVTQMGQEVILRCVPISNHLYFYWYRQILGQKVEFLVSFYNNEISEKSEIFDDQFSVERPDGSNFTLKIRSTKLEDSAMYFCASRRQGSYNEQFFGPGTRLTVL.